These 8 T cell receptor beta chains share one sample of origin, sequenced in a study of post-analysis software for immune sequencing data. The study's findings and limits: In patients, roughly 5 TRBV segments were more frequent than in controls, with TRBV5-6, TRBV5-1 and TRBV20-1 among them.

cDNA libraries for TCR beta contained unique molecular identifiers. TCRdb processed the PCR reads anew with MiXCR; each CDR3 protein has one entry. Here the sample spans 450,000 to 700,000 distinct CDR3 sequences, about 44% being singletons. Antigen specificity for these receptors is unknown. The sequenced sample consisted of blood. These receptors all come from a girl between 10 and 17 years old with multiple sclerosis.

This clonotype was seen only a few times. The chain employs TRBV7-9 and TRBJ2-5; D may match TRBD1 or TRBD2 (5 bases each). The V gene lost 5 bases and the J gene lost 1 base, with 11 bases spanning the gap. This CDR3 spans 14 amino acids. From germline, CDR1 is SEHNR and CDR2 FQNEAQ (reference sequence). The CDR3 here is CASSPGATQETQYF. The CDR3 DNA follows: TGTGCCAGCAGCCCCGGGGCCACCCAAGAGACCCAGTACTTC. The entire variable domain, with the rest obtained from reference TRBV7-9 and TRBJ2-5, is as follows: DTGVSQNPRHKITKRGQNVTFRCDPISEHNRLYWYRQTLGQGPEFLTYFQNEAQLEKSRLLSDRFSAERPKGSFSTLEIQRTEQGDSAMYLCASSPGATQETQYFGPGTRLLVL.

The genes are TRBV15 and TRBJ2-4; D unresolved. V gave up 5 bases and J gave up 0 bases, with 17 bases separating them. The CDR3 is 17 amino acids. Looked up from germline, CDR1 is LNHNV and CDR2 is YYDKDF (reference sequence). Here the CDR3 DNA reads TGTGCCACCAGCGGATACGGCCTTGGGGTAGCCAAAAACATTCAGTACTTC. Translated, it gives CATSGYGLGVAKNIQYF.

This chain links TRBV7-2 with TRBJ2-1, with a weak D call TRBD2 (5 bases). The CDR3 is 15 amino acids. V was clipped by 1 base and J by 4 bases, with 11 bases between them. CDR1 and CDR2 from the germline V gene are SGHTA and FQGNSA. CDR3: CASSLELVKYNEQFF. CDR3 in DNA: TGTGCCAGCAGCTTAGAACTAGTGAAATACAATGAGCAGTTCTTC.

The chain is built from TRBV5-1 and TRBJ2-3; TRBD1 matches 10 bases. The CDR3 is 17 residues long. The V segment lost 4 bases and the J segment 2 bases; nucleotides outside the gene matches: 10. Germline V gene data show CDR1 as SGHRS and CDR2 as YFSETQ. The CDR3: CASSLRTGGTYTDTQYF. The CDR3 DNA reads TGCGCCAGCAGCCTACGGACAGGGGGGACATACACAGATACGCAGTATTTT.

The gene calls are TRBV24-1 and TRBJ2-4, with 7 bases identical to TRBD2. The J call may be mistaken, given a closer DNA end match to TRBJ2-7. Germline V gene lookup returns CDR1 KGHDR and CDR2 SFDVKD. CDR3 length: 14 residues. CDR3 sequence: CATSGGGPYNEQYF. The CDR3 DNA sequence: TGTGCCACCAGTGGGGGAGGGCCGTACAACGAGCAGTACTTC.

As for this clonotype: Compared with germline, one end of the junction differs, possibly owing to a read error. The chain couples TRBV5-6 to TRBJ2-3, with D maybe TRBD2 (6 bases). The CDR3 extends over 16 amino acids. Germline CDR1 SGHDT, CDR2 YYEEEE. In nucleotides, the CDR3 is TGTGCCGGCAGGTTCGGACTATCTACTAGCACAGATACGCAGTATTTT. The encoded protein is CAGRFGLSTSTDTQYF.

The J gene is TRBJ2-3, the V gene TRBV11-3; D may be TRBD1 (6 bases). The V end was cut by 5 bases, the J end by 7 bases, with 13 bases between. The CDR3 is 13 residues long. The germline V gene has CDR1 SGHNT and CDR2 YENEEA. The CDR3 region is CASSGGAEYTQYF. The CDR3 DNA sequence: TGTGCCAGCAGCGGGGGCGCGGAATATACGCAGTATTTT. The variable domain in full, completed from reference TRBV11-3 and TRBJ2-3, reads EAGVVQSPRYKIIEKKQPVAFWCNPISGHNTLYWYLQNLGQGPELLIRYENEEAVDDSQLPKDRFSAERLKGVDSTLKIQPAELGDSAVYLCASSGGAEYTQYFGPGTRLTVL.

This rearrangement joins TRBV12-3 or TRBV12-4 to TRBJ2-2, with TRBD2 matching over 8 bases. Trimming removed 6 bases from V and 3 bases from J; junction bases left unmatched: 18. The CDR3 covers 19 residues. The CDR3 DNA sequence: TGTGCCAGCAGCTTTACCCAATTTAAGCGGGGGCTACACACCGGGGAGCTGTTTTTT. Amino acids: CASSFTQFKRGLHTGELFF.